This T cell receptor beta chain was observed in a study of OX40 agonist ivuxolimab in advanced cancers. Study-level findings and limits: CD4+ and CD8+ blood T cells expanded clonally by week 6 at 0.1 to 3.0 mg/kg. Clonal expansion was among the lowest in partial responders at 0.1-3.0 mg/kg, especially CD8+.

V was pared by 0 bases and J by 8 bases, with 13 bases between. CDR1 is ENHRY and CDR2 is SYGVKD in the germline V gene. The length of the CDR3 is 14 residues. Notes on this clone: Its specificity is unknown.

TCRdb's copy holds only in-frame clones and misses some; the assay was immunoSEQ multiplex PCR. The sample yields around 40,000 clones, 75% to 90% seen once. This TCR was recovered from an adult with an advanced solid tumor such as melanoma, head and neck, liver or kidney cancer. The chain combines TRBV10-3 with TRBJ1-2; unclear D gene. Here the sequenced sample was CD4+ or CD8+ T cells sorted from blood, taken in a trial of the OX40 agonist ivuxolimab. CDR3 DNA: TGTGCCATCAGTGAGTCCGGAGGTGGGAGGGGCTACACCTTC. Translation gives CAISESGGGRGYTF.